This TCR beta chain was recorded in a study of cytomegalovirus exposure and HLA in healthy donors. PCR amplification relied on 60 Vbeta primers (plus 13 Jbeta primers). Here immunoSEQ multiplex PCR was the method, and the copy in TCRdb shows in-frame clones only, minus some. The data show approximately 110,000 clones, with 82% seen just once and over 20% held by the top ten. The CDR3 runs 16 residues. CDR1 is SGHNT and CDR2 is YYREEE in the germline V gene (reference sequence). Losses at the gene ends were 4 bases for V and 7 bases for J; bases not matched to a gene: 13. The sequence was obtained from a young man in good health and CMV-seropositive. The sample consisted of PBMCs. The chain is built from TRBV5-4 and TRBJ2-1, with TRBD2 matching 8 bases. CDR3 region: CASSRLANHPPNEQFF. The DNA for the CDR3 is TGTGCCAGCAGCCGACTAGCGAACCACCCCCCTAATGAGCAGTTCTTC.